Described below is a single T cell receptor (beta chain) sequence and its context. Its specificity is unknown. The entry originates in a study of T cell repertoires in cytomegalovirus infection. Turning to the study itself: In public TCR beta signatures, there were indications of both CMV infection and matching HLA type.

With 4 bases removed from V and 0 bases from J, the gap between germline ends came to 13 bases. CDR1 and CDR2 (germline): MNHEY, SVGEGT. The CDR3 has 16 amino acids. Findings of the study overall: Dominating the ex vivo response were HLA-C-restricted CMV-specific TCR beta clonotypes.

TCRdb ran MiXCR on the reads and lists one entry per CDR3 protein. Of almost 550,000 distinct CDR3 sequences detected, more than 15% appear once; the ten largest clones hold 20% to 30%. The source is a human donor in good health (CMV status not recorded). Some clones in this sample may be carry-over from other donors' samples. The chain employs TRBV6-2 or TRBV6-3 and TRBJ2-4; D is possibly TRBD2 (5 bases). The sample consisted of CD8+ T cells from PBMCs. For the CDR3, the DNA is TGTGCCAGCAGTTCTCCGGACTCAATAGCCAAAAACATTCAGTACTTC. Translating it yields CASSSPDSIAKNIQYF.